What follows are 21 T cell receptor beta chains derived from one specimen sequenced in a study of blood T cell repertoires in COVID-19. The data were produced by immunoSEQ multiplex PCR, yet TCRdb's version contains in-frame clones alone and is incomplete. The table has roughly 91,000 clones, more than 75% seen once. The sequenced material came from peripheral blood. Receptors originate from a man between 65 and 80 years old with acute or convalescent COVID-19.

The table lists this clone with a count of one. The rearrangement uses TRBV7-9 and TRBJ1-2; no firm D call. The CDR3 spans 14 residues. V was pared by 7 bases and J by 4 bases, with 16 bases between. In germline, CDR1 is SEHNR, CDR2 FQNEAQ (reference sequence). In DNA, the CDR3 is TGTGCCAGCACCCCTAGCATCGTAAGCTATGGCTACACCTTC. Its protein is CASTPSIVSYGYTF.

This clone was observed a few times. Written as DNA, the CDR3 is TGTGCCAGCAGCCCACGAGGCGGAGGGGAGAACACTGAAGCTTTCTTT. Its translation: CASSPRGGGENTEAFF. The rearrangement joins TRBV11-2 to TRBJ1-1; possibly TRBD1 for D (5 bases). The CDR3 totals 16 residues. The V end lost 5 bases, the J end lost 1 base, and 17 bases lay between the germline ends. The germline CDR1 and CDR2 sequences are SGHAT and FQNNGV.

The genes are TRBV7-3 and TRBJ2-2; TRBD2 aligns across 10 bases. Germline lookup yields CDR1 SGHTA and CDR2 FQGTGA. Trimming at V came to 0 bases and at J to 6 bases, leaving 10 bases not matched to a gene. The CDR3 runs to 18 residues. This chain's CDR3 is CASSLTGLAGVGAGELFF. CDR3 DNA sequence: TGTGCCAGCAGCTTAACAGGGCTAGCGGGAGTTGGGGCCGGGGAGCTGTTTTTT. Complete variable domain (other parts from reference TRBV7-3 and TRBJ2-2): GAGVSQTPSNKVTEKGKYVELRCDPISGHTALYWYRQSLGQGPEFLIYFQGTGAADDSGLPNDRFFAVRPEGSVSTLKIQRTERGDSAVYLCASSLTGLAGVGAGELFFGEGSRLTVL.

V is TRBV6-1 and J is TRBJ1-1, with D possibly being TRBD1 (5 bases). The CDR3 runs 11 residues. Germline values: CDR1 MNHNS, CDR2 SASEGT. V dropped 3 bases and J dropped 7 bases, with 6 bases sitting between them. The CDR3 region is CASSDGGEAFF. CDR3 nucleotide sequence: TGTGCCAGCAGTGACGGGGGTGAAGCTTTCTTT.

The chain combines TRBV7-9 with TRBJ1-6; D might be TRBD1 (6 bases). This CDR3 has 14 amino acids. The germline V gene has CDR1 SEHNR and CDR2 FQNEAQ (reference sequence). Trimming cost V 5 bases and J 6 bases, with 11 bases left between them. The CDR3 region has the DNA TGTGCCAGCAGCCCTCAGGGGCTTAATTCACCCCTCCACTTT. This gives the protein CASSPQGLNSPLHF.

The chain combines TRBV6-5 with TRBJ2-7; 10 bases agree with TRBD2. The CDR3 is made up of 15 amino acids. Per the germline V gene, CDR1 is MNHEY and CDR2 is SVGAGI. J lost 5 bases, V lost 7 bases, and 11 bases had no gene match. CDR3 bases: TGTGCCAGCACTCTAGCGGGAGAGACTTTTGACGAGCAGTACTTC. Protein product: CASTLAGETFDEQYF.

This clone was recorded a few times. V gene TRBV2 combines with J gene TRBJ1-5; the D gene is possibly TRBD1 (6 bases). The CDR3 is made up of 14 amino acids. Germline CDR1 is SNHLY and CDR2 is FYNNEI. V was pared by 6 bases and J by 3 bases, with 12 bases between. The CDR3 coding sequence is TGTGCCAGCAGATCGGGACACCTCAATCAGCCCCAGCATTTT. This translates into CASRSGHLNQPQHF.

The chain couples TRBV7-8 to TRBJ1-1; D gene uncertain. CDR3 length: 15 residues. V lost 5 bases and J 2 bases, leaving 15 bases between the germline ends. Germline CDR1 is SGHVS and CDR2 is FQNEAQ. The CDR3 spells CASSPVFEGNTEAFF. The CDR3 DNA follows: TGTGCCAGCAGCCCCGTTTTCGAGGGAAACACTGAAGCTTTCTTT.

The chain couples TRBV5-5 to TRBJ1-6, with TRBD1 matching over 8 bases. The germline CDR1 and CDR2 sequences are SGHKS and YYEKEE (reference sequence). The J segment lost 7 bases and the V segment lost 4 bases, leaving 4 bases of the junction unmatched. The CDR3 loop spans 14 amino acids. The CDR3 here is CASSRTGNNSPLHF. DNA for the CDR3: TGTGCCAGCAGCCGGACAGGGAACAATTCACCCCTCCACTTT.

The chain joins TRBV5-1 to TRBJ2-7; D call uncertain. Germline V gene data show CDR1 as SGHRS and CDR2 as YFSETQ. V lost 5 bases, J lost 5 bases, and 14 bases lay in between. There are 13 residues in the CDR3. The CDR3 loop reads CASSLAAQHEQYF. The CDR3 region has the DNA TGCGCCAGCAGTCTCGCAGCACAGCACGAGCAGTACTTC. Based on the CDR3 plus reference TRBV5-1 and TRBJ2-7, the full variable domain is KAGVTQTPRYLIKTRGQQVTLSCSPISGHRSVSWYQQTPGQGLQFLFEYFSETQRNKGNFPGRFSGRQFSNSRSEMNVSTLELGDSALYLCASSLAAQHEQYFGPGTRLTVT.

The chain is built from TRBV7-2 and TRBJ2-3, with 8 bases fitting TRBD2. The V segment lost 1 base and the J segment 6 bases; nucleotides outside the gene matches: 6. The CDR3 consists of 15 residues. Germline loops: CDR1 SGHTA, CDR2 FQGNSA. CDR3 DNA: TGTGCCAGCAGCTTAGGCTCCCGGGGGGGTGATACGCAGTATTTT. It is translated as CASSLGSRGGDTQYF.

The chain is built from TRBV12-5 and TRBJ1-5; a weak D match, TRBD1 (6 bases). V dropped 0 bases and J dropped 10 bases, with 16 bases sitting between them. The V gene's germline CDR1 is LGHNT and CDR2 FRNRAP. This CDR3 is built from 15 residues. The CDR3 protein is CASGLVQGQISPQHF. The CDR3 region has the DNA TGTGCTAGTGGTTTGGTACAGGGACAAATCAGCCCCCAGCATTTT.

V usage is TRBV30 and J usage is TRBJ1-3, with D possibly matching TRBD1 (5 bases). The CDR3 totals 14 residues. Trimming pared 2 bases from V and 4 bases from J, leaving 12 bases between. The germline V gene has CDR1 GTSNPN and CDR2 SVGIG (reference sequence). The CDR3 region is CAWSIGGTGNTIYF. The DNA of the CDR3 is TGTGCCTGGAGTATCGGGGGTACAGGAAACACCATATATTTT.

The rearrangement links TRBV7-9 to TRBJ1-2; D might be TRBD1 (6 bases). The germline V gene has CDR1 SEHNR and CDR2 FQNEAQ (reference sequence). This CDR3 has 15 amino acids. Trimming stripped 7 bases from V and 5 bases from J, with 20 bases between. CDR3 DNA sequence: TGTGCCAGCACCAGCTCGACAGGCGCACTTTATGGCTACACCTTC. Translation gives CASTSSTGALYGYTF. The whole variable domain, filled in from reference TRBV7-9 and TRBJ1-2, reads DTGVSQNPRHKITKRGQNVTFRCDPISEHNRLYWYRQTLGQGPEFLTYFQNEAQLEKSRLLSDRFSAERPKGSFSTLEIQRTEQGDSAMYLCASTSSTGALYGYTFGSGTRLTVV.

The chain has TRBV28 and TRBJ2-1; possibly TRBD2 for D (6 bases). The V end was cut by 10 bases, the J end by 0 bases, with 16 bases between. Germline-derived CDR1 and CDR2 are MDHEN and SYDVKM. The CDR3 runs to 15 residues. The CDR3 DNA reads TGTGCCACCGCGCCAGCCGGGGGCTCCTACAATGAGCAGTTCTTC. It specifies CATAPAGGSYNEQFF.

V is TRBV5-4 and J is TRBJ2-5; weak D call: TRBD2 (5 bases). The CDR3 extends over 16 amino acids. Germline V lookup: CDR1 SGHNT, CDR2 YYREEE (reference sequence). Trimming took off 4 bases at V and 1 base at J, with 17 bases between the two ends. The CDR3 here is CASSPGGGRSQETQYF. In DNA, the CDR3 is TGTGCCAGCAGCCCTGGTGGAGGCCGAAGCCAAGAGACCCAGTACTTC.

This rearrangement joins TRBV5-1 to TRBJ2-2; D gene ambiguous. The CDR3 sequence is 14 residues long. V was shortened by 1 base and J by 4 bases, with 8 bases between the two germline ends. Germline V gene data show CDR1 as SGHRS and CDR2 as YFSETQ. CDR3 DNA: TGCGCCAGCAGCTTGATCGCCGGCACCGGGGAGCTGTTTTTT. It specifies CASSLIAGTGELFF.

J is TRBJ1-2 and V is TRBV5-6, with D perhaps matching TRBD1 (5 bases). Germline CDR1 reads SGHDT; CDR2 reads YYEEEE. V gave up 4 bases and J gave up 6 bases, with 22 bases separating them. The CDR3 has 16 residues. CDR3 sequence (DNA): TGTGCCAGCAGCCCACGTGAGGACATAATTTTCGATGGCTACACCTTC. This translates into CASSPREDIIFDGYTF.

This chain connects TRBV29-1 to TRBJ2-3; 8 bases line up with TRBD1. The CDR3 contains 14 residues. V shed 7 bases and J 4 bases; nucleotides not matched to a gene: 10. Looked up from germline, CDR1 is SQVTM and CDR2 is ANQGSEA. Here the CDR3 DNA reads TGCAGCGCGTTTCGGCAGGGGGCCCCAGATACGCAGTATTTT. It is translated as CSAFRQGAPDTQYF.

V is TRBV9 and J is TRBJ1-6, with TRBD1 as a possible D gene (6 bases). This CDR3 is built from 16 residues. The V gene lost 2 bases and the J gene lost 8 bases, with 17 bases spanning the gap. Per germline, CDR1 SGDLS and CDR2 YYNGEE. The CDR3 bases are TGTGCCAGCAGCGTGGGAGGGACATCTTCTTATTCACCCCTCCACTTT. This gives the protein CASSVGGTSSYSPLHF.

The genes are TRBV15 and TRBJ2-3; perhaps TRBD1 as D (6 bases). The CDR3 is made up of 15 amino acids. V was cut by 5 bases and J by 2 bases, with 14 bases left in between. Germline lookup yields CDR1 LNHNV and CDR2 YYDKDF (reference sequence). The CDR3 DNA is TGTGCCACCAGCTCCGGGACAACATACACAGATACGCAGTATTTT. Translated, it gives CATSSGTTYTDTQYF.